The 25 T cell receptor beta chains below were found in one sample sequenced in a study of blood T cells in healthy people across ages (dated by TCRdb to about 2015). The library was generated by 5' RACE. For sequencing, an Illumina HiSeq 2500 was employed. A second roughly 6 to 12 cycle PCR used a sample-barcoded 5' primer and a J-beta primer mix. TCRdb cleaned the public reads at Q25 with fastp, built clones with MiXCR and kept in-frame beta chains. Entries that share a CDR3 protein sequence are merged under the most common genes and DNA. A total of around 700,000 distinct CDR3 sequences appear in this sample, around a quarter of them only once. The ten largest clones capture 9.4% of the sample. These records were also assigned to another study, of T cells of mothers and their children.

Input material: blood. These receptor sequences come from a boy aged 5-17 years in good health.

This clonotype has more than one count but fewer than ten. The CDR3 protein is CASSPSGLRQETQYF. The CDR3 DNA reads as TGTGCCAGCAGCCCATCGGGTTTAAGGCAAGAGACCCAGTACTTC. V is TRBV28 and J is TRBJ2-5; D gene ambiguous. Germline assignment: CDR1 MDHEN and CDR2 SYDVKM. The CDR3 loop spans 15 amino acids. The V gene lost 6 bases and the J gene lost 2 bases, with 16 bases spanning the gap.

The CDR3, as DNA: TGCGCCAGCAGCAGAGGAGGACAGGGGCTGCAGACCCAGTACTTC. This encodes CASSRGGQGLQTQYF. The rearrangement links TRBV5-1 to TRBJ2-5; 9 nucleotides align to TRBD1. This CDR3 comprises 15 residues. V dropped 4 bases and J dropped 6; count of bases not matched to a gene: 10. CDR1 and CDR2 (germline): SGHRS, YFSETQ.

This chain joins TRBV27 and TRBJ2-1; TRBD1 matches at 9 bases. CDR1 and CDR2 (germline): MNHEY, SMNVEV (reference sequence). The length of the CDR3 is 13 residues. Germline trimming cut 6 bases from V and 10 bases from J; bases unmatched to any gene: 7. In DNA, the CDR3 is TGTGCCAGCAGCCGTACAGGGGGCAGAGAGCAGTTCTTC. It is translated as CASSRTGGREQFF.

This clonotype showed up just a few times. The CDR3 spells CASSQPLQAAYEQYF. The CDR3 coding sequence is TGTGCCAGCAGCCAGCCTTTACAGGCGGCATACGAGCAGTACTTC. This chain joins TRBV4-2 and TRBJ2-5; tentative D call: TRBD1 (5 bases). The better agreement between TRBJ2-7 and the DNA end casts doubt on the J call. The CDR3 spans 15 residues. CDR1 and CDR2 (germline): LGHNA, YNFKEQ.

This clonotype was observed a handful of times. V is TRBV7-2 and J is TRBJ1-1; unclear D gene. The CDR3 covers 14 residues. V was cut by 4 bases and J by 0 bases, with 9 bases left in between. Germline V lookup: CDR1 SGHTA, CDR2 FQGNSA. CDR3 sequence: CASSSGPMNTEAFF. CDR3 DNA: TGTGCCAGCAGCTCCGGACCGATGAACACTGAAGCTTTCTTT.

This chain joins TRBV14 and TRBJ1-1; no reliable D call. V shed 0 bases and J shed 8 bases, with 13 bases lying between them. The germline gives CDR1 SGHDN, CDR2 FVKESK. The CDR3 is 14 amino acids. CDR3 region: CASSQDLSVGEAFF. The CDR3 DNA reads TGTGCCAGCAGCCAAGACTTAAGCGTTGGGGAAGCTTTCTTT.

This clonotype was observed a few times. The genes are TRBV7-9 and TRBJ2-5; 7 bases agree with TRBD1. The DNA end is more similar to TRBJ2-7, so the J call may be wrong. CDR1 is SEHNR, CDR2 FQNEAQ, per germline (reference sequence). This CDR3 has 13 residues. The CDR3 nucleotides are TGTGCCAGCAGCTTATCCAGGGGGAGCGAGCAGTACTTC. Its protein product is CASSLSRGSEQYF.

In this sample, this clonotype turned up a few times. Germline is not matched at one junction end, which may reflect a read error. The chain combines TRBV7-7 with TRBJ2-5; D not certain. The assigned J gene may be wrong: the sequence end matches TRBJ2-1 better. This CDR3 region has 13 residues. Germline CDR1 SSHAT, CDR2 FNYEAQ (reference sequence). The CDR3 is CASSPHGGDEQFF. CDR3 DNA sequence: TGTGCTAGCAGCCCTCACGGTGGGGATGAGCAGTTCTTC.

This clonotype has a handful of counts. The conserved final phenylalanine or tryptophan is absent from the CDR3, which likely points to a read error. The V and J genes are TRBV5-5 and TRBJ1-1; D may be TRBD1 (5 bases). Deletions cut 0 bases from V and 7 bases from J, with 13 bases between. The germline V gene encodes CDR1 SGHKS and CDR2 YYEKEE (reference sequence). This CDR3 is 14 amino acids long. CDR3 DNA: TGTGCCAGCAGCTTGGCTGGTAGGGGAGATGAAGCTTTCCTT. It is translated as CASSLAGRGDEAFL.

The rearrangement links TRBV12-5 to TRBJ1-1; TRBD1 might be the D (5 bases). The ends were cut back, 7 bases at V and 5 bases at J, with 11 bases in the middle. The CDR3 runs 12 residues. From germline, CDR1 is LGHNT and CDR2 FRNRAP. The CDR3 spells CASDTTATEAFF. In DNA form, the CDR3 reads TGTGCTAGTGATACGACAGCGACTGAAGCTTTCTTT.

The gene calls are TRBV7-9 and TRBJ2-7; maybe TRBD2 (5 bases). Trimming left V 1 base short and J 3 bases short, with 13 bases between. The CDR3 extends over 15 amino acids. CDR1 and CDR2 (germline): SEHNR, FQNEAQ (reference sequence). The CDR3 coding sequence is TGTGCCAGCAGCTTAGGGACTCCATCTGTCTACGAGCAGTACTTC. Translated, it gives CASSLGTPSVYEQYF.

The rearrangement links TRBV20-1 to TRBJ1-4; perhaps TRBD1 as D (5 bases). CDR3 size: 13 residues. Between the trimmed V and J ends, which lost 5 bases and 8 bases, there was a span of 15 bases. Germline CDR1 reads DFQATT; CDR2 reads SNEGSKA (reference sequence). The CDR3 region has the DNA TGCAGTGCTCGTAGGGACCCCGGGGAAAAACTGTTTTTT. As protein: CSARRDPGEKLFF.

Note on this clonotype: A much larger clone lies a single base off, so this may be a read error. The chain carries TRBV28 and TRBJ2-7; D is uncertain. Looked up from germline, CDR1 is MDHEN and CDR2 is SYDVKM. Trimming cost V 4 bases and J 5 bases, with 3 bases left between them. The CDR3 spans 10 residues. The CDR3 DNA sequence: TGTGCCAGCAGTTCCGACGAGCAGTACTTC. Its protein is CASSSDEQYF.

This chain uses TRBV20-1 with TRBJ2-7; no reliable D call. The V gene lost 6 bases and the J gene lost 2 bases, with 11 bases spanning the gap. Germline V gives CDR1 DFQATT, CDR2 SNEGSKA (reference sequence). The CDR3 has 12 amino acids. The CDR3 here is CSAGPLPYEQYF. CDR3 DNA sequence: TGCAGTGCCGGACCCCTGCCCTACGAGCAGTACTTC.

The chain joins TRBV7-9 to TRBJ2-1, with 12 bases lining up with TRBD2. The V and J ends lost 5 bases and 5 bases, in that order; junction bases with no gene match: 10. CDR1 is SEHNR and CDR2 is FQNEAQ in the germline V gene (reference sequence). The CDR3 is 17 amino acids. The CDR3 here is CASSPPSGRERDNEQFF. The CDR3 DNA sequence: TGTGCCAGCAGCCCGCCTAGCGGGAGGGAGAGGGACAATGAGCAGTTCTTC.

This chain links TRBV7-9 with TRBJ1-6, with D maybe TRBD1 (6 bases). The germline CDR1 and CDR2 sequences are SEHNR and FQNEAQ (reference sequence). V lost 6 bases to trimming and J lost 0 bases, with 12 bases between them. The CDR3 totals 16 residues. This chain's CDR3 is CASRFTGSSYNSPLHF. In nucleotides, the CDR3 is TGTGCCAGCAGGTTTACAGGGAGCTCCTATAATTCACCCCTCCACTTT.

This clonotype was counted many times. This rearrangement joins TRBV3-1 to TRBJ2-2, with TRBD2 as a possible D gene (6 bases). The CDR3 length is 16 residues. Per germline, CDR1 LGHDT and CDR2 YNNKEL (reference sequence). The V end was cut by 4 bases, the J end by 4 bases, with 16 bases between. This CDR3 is CASSPGLVVGTGELFF. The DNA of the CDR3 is TGTGCCAGCAGCCCGGGACTCGTGGTAGGCACCGGGGAGCTGTTTTTT. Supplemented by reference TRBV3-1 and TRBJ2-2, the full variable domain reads DTAVSQTPKYLVTQMGNDKSIKCEQNLGHDTMYWYKQDSKKFLKIMFSYNNKELIINETVPNRFSPKSPDKAHLNLHINSLELGDSAVYFCASSPGLVVGTGELFFGEGSRLTVL.

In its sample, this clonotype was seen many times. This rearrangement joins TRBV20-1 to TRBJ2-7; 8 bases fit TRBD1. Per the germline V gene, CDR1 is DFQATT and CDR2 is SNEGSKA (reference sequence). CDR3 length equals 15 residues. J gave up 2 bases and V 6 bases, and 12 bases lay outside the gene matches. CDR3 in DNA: TGCAGTGCCAAACCTGGACAGGGTAATACCTACGAGCAGTACTTC. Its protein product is CSAKPGQGNTYEQYF.

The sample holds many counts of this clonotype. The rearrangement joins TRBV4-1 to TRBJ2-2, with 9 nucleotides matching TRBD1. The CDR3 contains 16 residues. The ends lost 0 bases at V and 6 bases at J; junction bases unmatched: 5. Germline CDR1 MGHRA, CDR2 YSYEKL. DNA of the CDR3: TGCGCCAGCAGCCAAGAAGGGACAGGGTATTCCGGGGAGCTGTTTTTT. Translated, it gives CASSQEGTGYSGELFF.

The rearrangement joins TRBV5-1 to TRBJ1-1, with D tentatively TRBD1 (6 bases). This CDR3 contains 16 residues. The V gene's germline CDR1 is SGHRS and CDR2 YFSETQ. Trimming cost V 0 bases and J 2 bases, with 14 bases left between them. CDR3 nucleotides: TGCGCCAGCAGCTTGGGCCCAGGACAGACCAACACTGAAGCTTTCTTT. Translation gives CASSLGPGQTNTEAFF.

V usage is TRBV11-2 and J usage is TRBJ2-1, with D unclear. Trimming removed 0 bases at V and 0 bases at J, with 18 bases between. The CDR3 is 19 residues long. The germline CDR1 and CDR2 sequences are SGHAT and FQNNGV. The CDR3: CASSLERGSTPSSYNEQFF. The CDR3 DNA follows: TGTGCCAGCAGCTTAGAACGCGGCTCAACTCCGAGCTCCTACAATGAGCAGTTCTTC.

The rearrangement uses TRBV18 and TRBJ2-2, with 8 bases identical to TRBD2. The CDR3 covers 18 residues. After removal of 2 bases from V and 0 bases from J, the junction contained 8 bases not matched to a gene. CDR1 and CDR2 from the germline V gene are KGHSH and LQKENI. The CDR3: CASSPEMPGLANTGELFF. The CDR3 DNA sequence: TGTGCCAGCTCACCAGAAATGCCGGGACTAGCGAACACCGGGGAGCTGTTTTTT.

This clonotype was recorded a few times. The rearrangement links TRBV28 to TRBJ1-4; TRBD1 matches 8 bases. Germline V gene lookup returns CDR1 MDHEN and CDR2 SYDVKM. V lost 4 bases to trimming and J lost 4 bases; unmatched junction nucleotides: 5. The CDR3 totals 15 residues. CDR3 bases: TGTGCCAGCAGTTCCCAGGGGGCGCTTAATGAAAAACTGTTTTTT. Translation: CASSSQGALNEKLFF.

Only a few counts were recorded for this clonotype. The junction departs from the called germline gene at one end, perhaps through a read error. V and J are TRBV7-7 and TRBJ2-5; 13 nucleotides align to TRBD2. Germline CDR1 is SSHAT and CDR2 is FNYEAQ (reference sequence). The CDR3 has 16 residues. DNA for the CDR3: TGTGCTAGCAGCCCAACTAGCGGGAGGGCCTCGGAGACCCAGTACTTC. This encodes CASSPTSGRASETQYF.

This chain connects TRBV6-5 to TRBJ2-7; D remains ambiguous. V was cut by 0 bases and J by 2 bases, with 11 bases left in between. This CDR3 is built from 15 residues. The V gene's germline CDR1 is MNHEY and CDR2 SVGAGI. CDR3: CASSYSGAVPYEQYF. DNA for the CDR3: TGTGCCAGCAGTTACTCTGGCGCGGTTCCCTACGAGCAGTACTTC.